This T cell receptor beta chain was identified during a study of OX40 agonist ivuxolimab in advanced cancers. Looking at the study overall: Partial responses occurred in Three dose-escalation patients, one with hepatocellular carcinoma and two with cutaneous melanoma.

The CDR3 sequence is 15 residues long. Germline CDR1 is LNHDA and CDR2 is SQIVND (reference sequence). V was shortened by 8 bases and J by 0 bases, with 17 bases between the two germline ends. Patients had blood sampled at baseline and again on cycle 4 day 1 and cycle 7 day 1. Only in-frame clones appear in the TCRdb table, and some are missing; sequencing was by immunoSEQ multiplex PCR. The table has about 82,000 clones, roughly 90% seen once. The rearrangement joins TRBV19 to TRBJ2-7; the D gene could be TRBD1 or TRBD2 (5 bases each). The clonotype originates from an adult with an advanced solid tumor such as melanoma, head and neck, liver or kidney cancer. Sequenced material: CD4+ or CD8+ T cells sorted from blood, taken in a trial of the OX40 agonist ivuxolimab. CDR3 nucleotide sequence: TGTGCCAGTGGTCAGGGAGCTAGGAGCTCCTACGAGCAGTACTTC. It codes for CASGQGARSSYEQYF. The full variable domain, completed using reference TRBV19 and TRBJ2-7, is DGGITQSPKYLFRKEGQNVTLSCEQNLNHDAMYWYRQDPGQGLRLIYYSQIVNDFQKGDIAEGYSVSREKKESFPLTVTSAQKNPTAFYLCASGQGARSSYEQYFGPGTRLTVT.